This T cell receptor beta chain stems from a study of beta chain features in type 1 diabetes. Purity of each sorted population was above 98%. In the case of this clone: No antigen is known for it.

The CDR3 has 12 amino acids. The V gene lost 6 bases and the J gene lost 2 bases, with 7 bases spanning the gap. CDR1 and CDR2 from the germline V gene are MNHEY and SMNVEV (reference sequence). Study results and caveats: Cells that show high TCR expression could be over-represented by cDNA sequencing. There were fewer insertions and more deletions at the VDJ junctions of type 1 diabetes patients.

Expressed TCRB transcripts were sequenced because the isolated RNA had all been reverse transcribed beforehand. The study sequenced naive, central memory and regulatory T cell samples to an average of about 3.6 million reads. Here immunoSEQ multiplex PCR was the method, and the copy in TCRdb shows in-frame clones only, minus some. The table includes under 900,000 clones, roughly a sixth detected once. Sample: naive CD4+ T cells from blood. V gene TRBV27 combines with J gene TRBJ2-5; weak D call: TRBD2 (5 bases). This TCR came from a woman between 18 and 29 years old in good health. CDR3 sequence reads: CASRRDQETQYF. The CDR3 DNA sequence: TGTGCCAGCAGACGGGATCAAGAGACCCAGTACTTC.